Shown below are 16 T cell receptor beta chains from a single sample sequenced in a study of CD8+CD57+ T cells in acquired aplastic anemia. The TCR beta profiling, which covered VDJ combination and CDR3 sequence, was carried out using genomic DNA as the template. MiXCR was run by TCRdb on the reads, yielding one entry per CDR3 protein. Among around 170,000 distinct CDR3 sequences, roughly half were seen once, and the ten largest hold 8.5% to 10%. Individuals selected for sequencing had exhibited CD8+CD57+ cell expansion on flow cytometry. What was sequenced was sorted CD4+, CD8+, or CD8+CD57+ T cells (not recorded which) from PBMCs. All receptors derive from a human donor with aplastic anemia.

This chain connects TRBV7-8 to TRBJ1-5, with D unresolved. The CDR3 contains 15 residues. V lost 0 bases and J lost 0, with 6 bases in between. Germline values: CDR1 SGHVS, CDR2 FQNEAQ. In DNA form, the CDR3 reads TGTGCCAGCAGCTTAGCTGGATATAGCAATCAGCCCCAGCATTTT. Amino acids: CASSLAGYSNQPQHF.

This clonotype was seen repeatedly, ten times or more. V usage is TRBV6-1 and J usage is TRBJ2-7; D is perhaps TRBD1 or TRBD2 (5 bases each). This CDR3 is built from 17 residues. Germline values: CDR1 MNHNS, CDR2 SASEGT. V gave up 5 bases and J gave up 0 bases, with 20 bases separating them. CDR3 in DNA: TGTGCCAGCAGTACCCGCCAGGGACCCATGAGCTCCTACGAGCAGTACTTC. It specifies CASSTRQGPMSSYEQYF.

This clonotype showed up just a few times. CDR3 region: CASALRHSGNTIYF. CDR3 in DNA: TGTGCCAGCGCCCTCCGTCACTCTGGAAACACCATATATTTT. The rearrangement joins TRBV19 to TRBJ1-3; D not certain. The CDR3 is 14 amino acids. Germline CDR1 reads LNHDA; CDR2 reads SQIVND (reference sequence). Trimming left V 9 bases short and J 0 bases short, with 12 bases between.

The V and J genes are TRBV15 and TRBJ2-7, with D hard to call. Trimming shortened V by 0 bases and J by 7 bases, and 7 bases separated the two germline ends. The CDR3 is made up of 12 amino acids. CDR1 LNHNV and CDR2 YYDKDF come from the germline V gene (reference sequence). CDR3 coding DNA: TGTGCCACCAGCAGAGAGCTGGGTGAGCAGTACTTC. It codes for CATSRELGEQYF.

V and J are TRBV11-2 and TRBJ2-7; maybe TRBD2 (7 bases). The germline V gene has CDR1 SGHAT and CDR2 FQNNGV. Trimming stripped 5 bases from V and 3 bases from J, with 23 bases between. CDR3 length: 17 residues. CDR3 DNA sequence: TGTGCCAGCAGCCCGCAAGGGGGGAGGGCAGGTCACTACGAGCAGTACTTC. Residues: CASSPQGGRAGHYEQYF.

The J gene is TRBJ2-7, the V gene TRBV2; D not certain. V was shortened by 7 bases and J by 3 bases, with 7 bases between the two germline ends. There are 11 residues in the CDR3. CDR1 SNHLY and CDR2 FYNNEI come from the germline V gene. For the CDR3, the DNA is TGTGCCAGCACCACGTACTACGAGCAGTACTTC. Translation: CASTTYYEQYF.

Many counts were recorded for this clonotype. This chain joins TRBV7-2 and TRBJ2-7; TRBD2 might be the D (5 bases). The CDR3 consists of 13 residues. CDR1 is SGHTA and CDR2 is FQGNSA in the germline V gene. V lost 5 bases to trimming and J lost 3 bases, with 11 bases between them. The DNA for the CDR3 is TGTGCCAGCAGCGCGGGCCCGCGCTACGAGCAGTACTTC. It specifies CASSAGPRYEQYF.

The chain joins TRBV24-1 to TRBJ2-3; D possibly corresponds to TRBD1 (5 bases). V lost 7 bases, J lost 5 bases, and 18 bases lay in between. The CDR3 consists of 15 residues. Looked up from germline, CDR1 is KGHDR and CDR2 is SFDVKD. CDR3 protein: CATRESGFGRDTQYF. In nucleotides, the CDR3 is TGTGCCACCAGAGAATCAGGGTTCGGTAGAGATACGCAGTATTTT.

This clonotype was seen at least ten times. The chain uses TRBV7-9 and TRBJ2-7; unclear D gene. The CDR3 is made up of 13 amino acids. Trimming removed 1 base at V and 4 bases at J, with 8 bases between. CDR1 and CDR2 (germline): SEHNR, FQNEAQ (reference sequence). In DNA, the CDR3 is TGTGCCAGCAGCTTAGGACCCCTGTACGAGCAGTACTTC. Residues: CASSLGPLYEQYF.

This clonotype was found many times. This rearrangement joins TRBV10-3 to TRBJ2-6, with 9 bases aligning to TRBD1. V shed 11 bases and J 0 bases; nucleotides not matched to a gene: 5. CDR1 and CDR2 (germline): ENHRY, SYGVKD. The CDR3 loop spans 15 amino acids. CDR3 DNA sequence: TGTGCCTCGGGACAGGGAGCCTCTGGGGCCAACGTCCTGACTTTC. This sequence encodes CASGQGASGANVLTF.

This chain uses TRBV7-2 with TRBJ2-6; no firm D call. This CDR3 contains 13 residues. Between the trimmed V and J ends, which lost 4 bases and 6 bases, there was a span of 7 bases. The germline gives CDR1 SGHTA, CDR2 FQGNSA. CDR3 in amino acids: CASSSRMANVLTF. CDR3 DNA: TGTGCCAGCAGCTCTCGTATGGCCAACGTCCTGACTTTC.

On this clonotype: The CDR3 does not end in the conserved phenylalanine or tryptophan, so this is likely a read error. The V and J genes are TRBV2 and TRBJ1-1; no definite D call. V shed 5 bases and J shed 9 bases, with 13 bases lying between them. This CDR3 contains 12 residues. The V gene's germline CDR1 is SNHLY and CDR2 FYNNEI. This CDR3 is CASSYEWSKAFL. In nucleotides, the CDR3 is TGTGCCAGCAGTTACGAGTGGTCAAAAGCTTTCTTA.

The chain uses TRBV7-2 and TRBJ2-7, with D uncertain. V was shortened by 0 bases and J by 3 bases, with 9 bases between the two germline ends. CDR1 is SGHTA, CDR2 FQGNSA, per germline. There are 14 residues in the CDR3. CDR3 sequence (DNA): TGTGCCAGCAGCTTAGCAGGACCCCACTACGAGCAGTACTTC. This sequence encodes CASSLAGPHYEQYF.

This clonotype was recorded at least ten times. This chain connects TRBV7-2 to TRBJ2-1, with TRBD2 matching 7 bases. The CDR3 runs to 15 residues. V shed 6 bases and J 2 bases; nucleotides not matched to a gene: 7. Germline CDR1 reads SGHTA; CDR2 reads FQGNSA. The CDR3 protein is CASSWGAGTYNEQFF. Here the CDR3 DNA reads TGTGCCAGCAGTTGGGGAGCGGGAACCTACAATGAGCAGTTCTTC.

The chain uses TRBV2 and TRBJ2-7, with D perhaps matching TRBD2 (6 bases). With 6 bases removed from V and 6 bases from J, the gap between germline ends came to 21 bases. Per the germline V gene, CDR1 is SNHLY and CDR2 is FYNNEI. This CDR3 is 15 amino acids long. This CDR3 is CASSLAGTGRGEQYF. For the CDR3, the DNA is TGTGCCAGCAGCTTGGCCGGGACTGGTCGGGGCGAGCAGTACTTC. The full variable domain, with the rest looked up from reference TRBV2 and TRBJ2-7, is EPEVTQTPSHQVTQMGQEVILRCVPISNHLYFYWYRQILGQKVEFLVSFYNNEISEKSEIFDDQFSVERPDGSNFTLKIRSTKLEDSAMYFCASSLAGTGRGEQYFGPGTRLTVT.

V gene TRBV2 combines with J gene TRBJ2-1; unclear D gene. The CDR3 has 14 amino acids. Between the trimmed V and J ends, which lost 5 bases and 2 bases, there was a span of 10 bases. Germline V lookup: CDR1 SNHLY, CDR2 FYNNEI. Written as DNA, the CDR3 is TGTGCCAGCAGTAGGATAGGCGCCTACAATGAGCAGTTCTTC. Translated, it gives CASSRIGAYNEQFF.